Listed below are T cell receptor beta chains from one sample, sequenced in a study of shared clonotypes between healthy human individuals. The repertoire was sequenced with immunoSEQ multiplex PCR; TCRdb's copy has only in-frame clones and lacks some. The table shows 2 million to 2.5 million clones, with 85% to 95% occurring only once. Sequenced: naive CD4+ T cells sorted from blood. The source is a man aged 18 to 29 in good health. The CDR3 runs from the conserved cysteine through the conserved F or W. A D gene is named only where the DNA matches it firmly. Some rows have no size entry. The others give once, few or many, or a class for an expanded clone.

abundance: -; j_gene: TRBJ2-3; v_gene: TRBV2; d_gene: -; len: 15; CDR3nt: TGTGCCAGCAGTCAACCAGGGACGAGCACAGATACGCAGTATTTT; CDR3aa: CASSQPGTSTDTQYF
abundance: -; j_gene: TRBJ2-3; v_gene: TRBV7-2; d_gene: TRBD2; len: 18; CDR3nt: TGTGCCAGCAGCTTAGTATATCGGCTAGCGGAAAGCACAGATACGCAGTATTTT; CDR3aa: CASSLVYRLAESTDTQYF
abundance: -; j_gene: TRBJ2-3; v_gene: TRBV4-1; d_gene: TRBD1; len: 15; CDR3nt: TGCGCCAGCAGGGAGCGGACAGGGACCACAGATACGCAGTATTTT; CDR3aa: CASRERTGTTDTQYF
abundance: -; j_gene: TRBJ1-1; v_gene: TRBV29-1; d_gene: -; len: 10; CDR3nt: TGCAGCGTTGATGGGGCTGAAGCTTTCTTT; CDR3aa: CSVDGAEAFF
abundance: -; j_gene: TRBJ2-7; v_gene: TRBV6-5; d_gene: -; len: 14; CDR3nt: TGTGCCAGCAAGGTCAGCCCGGACTCCTACGAGCAGTACTTC; CDR3aa: CASKVSPDSYEQYF
abundance: -; j_gene: TRBJ2-1; v_gene: TRBV30; d_gene: -; len: 15; CDR3nt: TGTGCCTGGAGTGTACGGACGAGCTCCTACAATGAGCAGTTCTTC; CDR3aa: CAWSVRTSSYNEQFF
abundance: -; j_gene: TRBJ2-4; v_gene: TRBV19; d_gene: -; len: 15; CDR3nt: TGTGCCAGTAGCACAGGGCGAAGGAGGCAAAACATTCAGTACTTC; CDR3aa: CASSTGRRRQNIQYF
abundance: -; j_gene: TRBJ1-2; v_gene: TRBV28; d_gene: -; len: 16; CDR3nt: TGTGCCAGCAGTTTGGGGATCCCGGGGTATAACTATGGCTACACCTTC; CDR3aa: CASSLGIPGYNYGYTF
abundance: -; j_gene: TRBJ2-7; v_gene: TRBV5-1; d_gene: -; len: 15; CDR3nt: TGCGCCAGCAGCAGCTTCGGACAGAGCTCCTACGAGCAGTACTTC; CDR3aa: CASSSFGQSSYEQYF
abundance: -; j_gene: TRBJ2-7; v_gene: TRBV5-1; d_gene: TRBD1; len: 14; CDR3nt: TGCGCCAGCAGCTTGAAGGACAGGGGCTACGAGCAGTACTTC; CDR3aa: CASSLKDRGYEQYF
abundance: -; j_gene: TRBJ1-6; v_gene: TRBV6-5; d_gene: -; len: 14; CDR3nt: TGTGCCAGCAGTTACGGGGTAGGGCATTCACCCCTCCACTTT; CDR3aa: CASSYGVGHSPLHF
abundance: -; j_gene: TRBJ2-5; v_gene: TRBV7-2; d_gene: -; len: 15; CDR3nt: TGTGCCAGCAGCTCCCTGGGCGTGGGGGAAGAGACCCAGTACTTC; CDR3aa: CASSSLGVGEETQYF
abundance: -; j_gene: TRBJ2-5; v_gene: TRBV7-8; d_gene: -; len: 14; CDR3nt: TGTGCCAGCAGCTTAGTCCAGTCCCAAGAGACCCAGTACTTC; CDR3aa: CASSLVQSQETQYF
abundance: -; j_gene: TRBJ2-1; v_gene: TRBV19; d_gene: -; len: 16; CDR3nt: TGTGCCAGTAGTATTGGGAGGCGGGTTTCCTACAATGAGCAGTTCTTC; CDR3aa: CASSIGRRVSYNEQFF
abundance: -; j_gene: TRBJ2-2; v_gene: TRBV27; d_gene: TRBD1; len: 15; CDR3nt: TGTGCCAGCAGTTTATTGACAGGGAATGGCGGGGAGCTGTTTTTT; CDR3aa: CASSLLTGNGGELFF
abundance: -; j_gene: TRBJ2-3; v_gene: TRBV2; d_gene: TRBD2; len: 15; CDR3nt: TGTGCCGGACGGACGCCGGGACTAGAGGCAGATACGCAGTATTTT; CDR3aa: CAGRTPGLEADTQYF
abundance: -; j_gene: TRBJ1-2; v_gene: TRBV5-1; d_gene: -; len: 15; CDR3nt: TGCGCCAGCAGCTTCGGGGACGGAAAAAACTATGGCTACACCTTC; CDR3aa: CASSFGDGKNYGYTF
abundance: -; j_gene: TRBJ2-7; v_gene: TRBV10-3; d_gene: TRBD1; len: 15; CDR3nt: TGTGCCATCAGTGCCTCCGGGACAGGGTCAGGCGAGCAGTACTTC; CDR3aa: CAISASGTGSGEQYF
abundance: few; j_gene: TRBJ2-2; v_gene: TRBV18; d_gene: -; len: 15; CDR3nt: TGTGCCAGCTCACTAGGGACTTCGTTCGGCGGGGAGCTGTTTTTT; CDR3aa: CASSLGTSFGGELFF
abundance: -; j_gene: TRBJ1-5; v_gene: TRBV28; d_gene: -; len: 16; CDR3nt: TGTGCCAGCAGTTTAGCCCGGGCACCCACTAATCAGCCCCAGCATTTT; CDR3aa: CASSLARAPTNQPQHF
abundance: -; j_gene: TRBJ2-7; v_gene: TRBV7-2; d_gene: -; len: 15; CDR3nt: TGTGCCAGCAGCTTGAGCCGGGACCTAATATACGAGCAGTACTTC; CDR3aa: CASSLSRDLIYEQYF
abundance: -; j_gene: TRBJ2-4; v_gene: TRBV7-8; d_gene: -; len: 17; CDR3nt: TGTGCCAGCAGCTTAATACCTACCACCATTGTCAAAAACATTCAGTACTTC; CDR3aa: CASSLIPTTIVKNIQYF
abundance: -; j_gene: TRBJ2-3; v_gene: TRBV12-5; d_gene: -; len: 16; CDR3nt: TGTGCTAGTGGGGATGGAATCGGGACCCTCACAGATACGCAGTATTTT; CDR3aa: CASGDGIGTLTDTQYF
abundance: many; j_gene: TRBJ1-1; v_gene: TRBV5-1; d_gene: -; len: 13; CDR3nt: TGCGCCAGCAGCGTTACAGAGAACACTGAAGCTTTCTTT; CDR3aa: CASSVTENTEAFF
abundance: once; j_gene: TRBJ2-1; v_gene: TRBV4-3; d_gene: -; len: 11; CDR3nt: TGCGCCAGCAGCCGAGCCGGTGAGCAGTTCTTC; CDR3aa: CASSRAGEQFF
abundance: -; j_gene: TRBJ1-6; v_gene: TRBV18; d_gene: -; len: 14; CDR3nt: TGTGCCAGCTCACCACAGGAAGGAAATTCACCCCTCCACTTT; CDR3aa: CASSPQEGNSPLHF
abundance: -; j_gene: TRBJ1-5; v_gene: TRBV28; d_gene: -; len: 12; CDR3nt: TGTGCCAGCTTCCCAGCCAGTCAGCCCCAGCATTTT; CDR3aa: CASFPASQPQHF
abundance: -; j_gene: TRBJ1-2; v_gene: TRBV28; d_gene: -; len: 12; CDR3nt: TGTGCCACCAGGGAGGCCTCGAGGGGCTACACCTTC; CDR3aa: CATREASRGYTF
abundance: once; j_gene: TRBJ2-7; v_gene: TRBV6-6; d_gene: TRBD1; len: 14; CDR3nt: TGTGCCACAAGAAGACAGGGGCTGAACGACGAGCAGTACTTC; CDR3aa: CATRRQGLNDEQYF
abundance: -; j_gene: TRBJ1-3; v_gene: TRBV10-2; d_gene: TRBD1; len: 14; CDR3nt: TGCGCCAGCAGTGAGGGGACAGGAGGAAACACCATATATTTT; CDR3aa: CASSEGTGGNTIYF
abundance: -; j_gene: TRBJ1-2; v_gene: TRBV7-9; d_gene: -; len: 13; CDR3nt: TGTGCCAGCAGCCCCAAAGACAGCTATGGCTACACCTTC; CDR3aa: CASSPKDSYGYTF
abundance: -; j_gene: TRBJ1-4; v_gene: TRBV28; d_gene: -; len: 15; CDR3nt: TGTGCCAGCAGTTTATTTAGTCAGGGGTGGGAAAAACTGTTTTTT; CDR3aa: CASSLFSQGWEKLFF
abundance: few; j_gene: TRBJ2-7; v_gene: TRBV6-1; d_gene: -; len: 14; CDR3nt: TGTGCCAGCAGTGAAGTTTCTGACTCCTACGAGCAGTACTTC; CDR3aa: CASSEVSDSYEQYF
abundance: -; j_gene: TRBJ2-3; v_gene: TRBV5-3; d_gene: TRBD1; len: 16; CDR3nt: TGTGCCAGAAGCTTGTATGGGACAGGGGGCGCAGATACGCAGTATTTT; CDR3aa: CARSLYGTGGADTQYF
abundance: -; j_gene: TRBJ1-2; v_gene: TRBV19; d_gene: TRBD1; len: 15; CDR3nt: TGTGCCAGTAGTATTCCCCTAGACAGGGGGACTGGCTACACCTTC; CDR3aa: CASSIPLDRGTGYTF
abundance: -; j_gene: TRBJ1-3; v_gene: TRBV5-1; d_gene: -; len: 15; CDR3nt: TGCGCCAGCAGCTCTGGACAACCCTCTGGAAACACCATATATTTT; CDR3aa: CASSSGQPSGNTIYF
abundance: -; j_gene: TRBJ1-2; v_gene: TRBV5-1; d_gene: -; len: 13; CDR3nt: TGCGCCAGCAGTTCCGGGAAGGGGTTGGGCTACACCTTC; CDR3aa: CASSSGKGLGYTF
abundance: -; j_gene: TRBJ1-1; v_gene: TRBV5-1; d_gene: -; len: 14; CDR3nt: TGCGCCAGCAGCCGGGCCGAACAACCGGTGGTAGCTTTCTTT; CDR3aa: CASSRAEQPVVAFF
abundance: -; j_gene: TRBJ2-5; v_gene: TRBV2; d_gene: TRBD1; len: 14; CDR3nt: TGTGCCAGCAGAGGGACAGATACGCCGGAGACCCAGTACTTC; CDR3aa: CASRGTDTPETQYF
abundance: -; j_gene: TRBJ2-7; v_gene: TRBV30; d_gene: -; len: 13; CDR3nt: TGTGCCTGGAGTGTAGGGGCCCCAGGCGAGCAGTACTTC; CDR3aa: CAWSVGAPGEQYF
abundance: -; j_gene: TRBJ1-2; v_gene: TRBV5-1; d_gene: TRBD1; len: 15; CDR3nt: TGCGCCAGCAGCTTGACAGGGGGCAGAGGCTATGGCTACACCTTC; CDR3aa: CASSLTGGRGYGYTF
abundance: -; j_gene: TRBJ2-1; v_gene: TRBV30; d_gene: -; len: 15; CDR3nt: TGTGCCTGGAGTGGGCCCCAGGTGGGTTACAATGAGCAGTTCTTC; CDR3aa: CAWSGPQVGYNEQFF
abundance: once; j_gene: TRBJ2-7; v_gene: TRBV7-2; d_gene: -; len: 12; CDR3nt: TGTGCCAGCAGCTTAGAGGGGCACGAGCAGTACTTC; CDR3aa: CASSLEGHEQYF
abundance: -; j_gene: TRBJ1-4; v_gene: TRBV6-6; d_gene: TRBD1; len: 14; CDR3nt: TGTGCCAGCAGTCCCCCACAGGGGTTGGAAAAACTGTTTTTT; CDR3aa: CASSPPQGLEKLFF
abundance: -; j_gene: TRBJ1-2; v_gene: TRBV14; d_gene: -; len: 12; CDR3nt: TGTGCCAGCAGCCAAGTGCTGGGGGGCTACACCTTC; CDR3aa: CASSQVLGGYTF
abundance: -; j_gene: TRBJ2-7; v_gene: TRBV5-1; d_gene: -; len: 14; CDR3nt: TGCGCCAGCACGCCCCAGTGGGGGTCCGAGGAGCAGTACTTC; CDR3aa: CASTPQWGSEEQYF
abundance: -; j_gene: TRBJ2-7; v_gene: TRBV10-3; d_gene: TRBD2; len: 13; CDR3nt: TGTGCCATTCGGACTAGCGGCCTCTACGAGCAGTACTTC; CDR3aa: CAIRTSGLYEQYF
abundance: once; j_gene: TRBJ2-2; v_gene: TRBV18; d_gene: -; len: 16; CDR3nt: TGTGCCAGCTCACCACAACAGGGCGCGAACACCGGGGAGCTGTTTTTT; CDR3aa: CASSPQQGANTGELFF
abundance: -; j_gene: TRBJ2-1; v_gene: TRBV11-2; d_gene: -; len: 15; CDR3nt: TGTGCCAGCAGCTTAGCCGGGAGAGGGGACAATGAGCAGTTCTTC; CDR3aa: CASSLAGRGDNEQFF
abundance: once; j_gene: TRBJ1-5; v_gene: TRBV29-1; d_gene: -; len: 13; CDR3nt: TGCAGCGTTGAGACAGGAGGCAATCAGCCCCAGCATTTT; CDR3aa: CSVETGGNQPQHF
abundance: -; j_gene: TRBJ2-7; v_gene: TRBV25-1; d_gene: -; len: 13; CDR3nt: TGTGCCAGCAGTGTCAAGGACGGAGTCGGGCAGTACTTC; CDR3aa: CASSVKDGVGQYF
abundance: -; j_gene: TRBJ2-7; v_gene: TRBV2; d_gene: TRBD1; len: 15; CDR3nt: TGTGCCAGCCGTATCGAAGACAGGGTAGGCCACGAGCAGTACTTC; CDR3aa: CASRIEDRVGHEQYF
abundance: -; j_gene: TRBJ1-6; v_gene: TRBV27; d_gene: -; len: 12; CDR3nt: TGTGCCAGCAGTTTCGGGGGGACACCCCTCCACTTT; CDR3aa: CASSFGGTPLHF
abundance: once; j_gene: TRBJ1-5; v_gene: TRBV6-5; d_gene: -; len: 14; CDR3nt: TGTGCCACCTGGGTCGGACAGCAAAATCAGCCCCAGCATTTT; CDR3aa: CATWVGQQNQPQHF